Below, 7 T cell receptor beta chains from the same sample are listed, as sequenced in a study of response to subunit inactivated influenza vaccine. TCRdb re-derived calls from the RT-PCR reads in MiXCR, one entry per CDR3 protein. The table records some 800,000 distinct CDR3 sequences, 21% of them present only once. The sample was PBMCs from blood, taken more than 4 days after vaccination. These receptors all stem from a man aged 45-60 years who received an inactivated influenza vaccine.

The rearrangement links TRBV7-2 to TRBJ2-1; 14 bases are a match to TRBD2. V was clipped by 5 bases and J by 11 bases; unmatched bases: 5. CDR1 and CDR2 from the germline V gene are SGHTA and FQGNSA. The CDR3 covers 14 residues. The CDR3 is CASSPGTSGGQQFF. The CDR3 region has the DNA TGTGCCAGCAGCCCCGGGACTAGCGGGGGCCAGCAGTTCTTC.

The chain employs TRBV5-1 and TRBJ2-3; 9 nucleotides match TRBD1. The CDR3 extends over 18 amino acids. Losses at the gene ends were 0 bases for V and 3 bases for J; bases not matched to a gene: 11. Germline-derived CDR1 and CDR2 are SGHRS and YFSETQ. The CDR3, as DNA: TGCGCCAGCAGCTTGGGGGCCCTCACAGGGGGCGCGACAGATACGCAGTATTTT. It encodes CASSLGALTGGATDTQYF.

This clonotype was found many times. CDR3 in amino acids: CASSMGQSSYNEQFF. CDR3 DNA sequence: TGCGCCAGCAGTATGGGGCAGAGCTCCTACAATGAGCAGTTCTTC. The chain has TRBV4-1 and TRBJ2-1; D perhaps matches TRBD1 (5 bases). V was pared by 6 bases and J by 0 bases, with 12 bases between. There are 15 residues in the CDR3. The germline CDR1 and CDR2 sequences are MGHRA and YSYEKL.

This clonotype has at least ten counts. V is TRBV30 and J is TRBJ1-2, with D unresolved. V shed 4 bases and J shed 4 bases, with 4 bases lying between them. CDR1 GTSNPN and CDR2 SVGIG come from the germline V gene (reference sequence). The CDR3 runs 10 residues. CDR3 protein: CAWIGYGYTF. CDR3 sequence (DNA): TGTGCCTGGATAGGCTATGGCTACACCTTC.

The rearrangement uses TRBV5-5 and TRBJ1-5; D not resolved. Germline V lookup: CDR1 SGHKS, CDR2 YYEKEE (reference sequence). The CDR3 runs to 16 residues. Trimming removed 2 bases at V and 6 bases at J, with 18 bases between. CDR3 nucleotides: TGTGCCAGCAGCTTCTCGGGTAGAGGGAGGAGTCAGCCCCAGCATTTT. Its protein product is CASSFSGRGRSQPQHF.

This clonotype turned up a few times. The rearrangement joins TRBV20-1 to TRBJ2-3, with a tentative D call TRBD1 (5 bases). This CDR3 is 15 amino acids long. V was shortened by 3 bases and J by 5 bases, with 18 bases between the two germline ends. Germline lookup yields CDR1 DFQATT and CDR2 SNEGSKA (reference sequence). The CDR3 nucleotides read TGCAGTGCTAGCCCCGTGAGCAGGGCCCGAGATACGCAGTATTTT. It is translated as CSASPVSRARDTQYF.

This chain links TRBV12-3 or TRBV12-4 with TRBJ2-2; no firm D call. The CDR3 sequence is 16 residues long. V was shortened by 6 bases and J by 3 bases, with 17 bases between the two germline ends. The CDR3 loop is CASSRTTSIYTGELFF. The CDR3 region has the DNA TGTGCCAGCAGCCGTACTACTTCTATTTACACCGGGGAGCTGTTTTTT.